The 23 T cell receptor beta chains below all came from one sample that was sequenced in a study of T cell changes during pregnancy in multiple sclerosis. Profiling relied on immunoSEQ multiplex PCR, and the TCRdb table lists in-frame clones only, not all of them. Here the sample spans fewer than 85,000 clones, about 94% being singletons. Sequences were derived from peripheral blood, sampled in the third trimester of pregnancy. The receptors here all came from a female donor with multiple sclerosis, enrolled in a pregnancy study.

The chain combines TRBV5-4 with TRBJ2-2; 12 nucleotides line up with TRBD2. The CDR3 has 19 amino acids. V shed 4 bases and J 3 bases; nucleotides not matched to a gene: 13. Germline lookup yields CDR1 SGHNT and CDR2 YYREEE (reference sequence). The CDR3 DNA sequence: TGTGCCAGCAGCAGCGGGAGGCTAGCGGGGGGGCGGGACACCGGGGAGCTGTTTTTT. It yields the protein CASSSGRLAGGRDTGELFF. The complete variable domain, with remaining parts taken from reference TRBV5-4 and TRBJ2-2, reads ETGVTQSPTHLIKTRGQQVTLRCSSQSGHNTVSWYQQALGQGPQFIFQYYREEENGRGNFPPRFSGLQFPNYSSELNVNALELDDSALYLCASSSGRLAGGRDTGELFFGEGSRLTVL.

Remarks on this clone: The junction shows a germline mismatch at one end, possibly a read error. CDR3 DNA: TGTGCTAGCAGTGAAGTGGGACAGAGTTACGAGCAGTACTTC. Protein product: CASSEVGQSYEQYF. The chain uses TRBV2 and TRBJ2-7; TRBD1 agrees at 7 bases. CDR3 length: 14 amino acids. The germline gives CDR1 SNHLY, CDR2 FYNNEI.

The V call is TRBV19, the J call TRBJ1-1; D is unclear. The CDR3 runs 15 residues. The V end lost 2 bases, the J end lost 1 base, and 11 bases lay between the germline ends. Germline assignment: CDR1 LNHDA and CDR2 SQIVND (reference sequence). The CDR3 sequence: CASSIFSVGNTEAFF. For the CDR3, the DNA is TGTGCCAGTAGTATATTCTCGGTCGGGAACACTGAAGCTTTCTTT.

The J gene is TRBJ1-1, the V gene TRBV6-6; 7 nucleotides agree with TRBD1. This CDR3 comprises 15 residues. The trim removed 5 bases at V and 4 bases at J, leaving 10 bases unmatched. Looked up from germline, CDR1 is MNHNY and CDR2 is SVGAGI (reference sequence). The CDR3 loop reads CASSPPRGPGTEAFF. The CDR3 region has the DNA TGTGCCAGCAGTCCCCCGAGGGGGCCGGGCACTGAAGCTTTCTTT.

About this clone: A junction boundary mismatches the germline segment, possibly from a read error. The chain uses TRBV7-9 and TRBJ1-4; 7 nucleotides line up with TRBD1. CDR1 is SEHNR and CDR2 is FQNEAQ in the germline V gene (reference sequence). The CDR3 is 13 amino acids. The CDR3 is CASSSDGQTGPSF. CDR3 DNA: TGTGCCAGCAGCTCCGACGGGCAGACAGGGCCGTCTTTT.

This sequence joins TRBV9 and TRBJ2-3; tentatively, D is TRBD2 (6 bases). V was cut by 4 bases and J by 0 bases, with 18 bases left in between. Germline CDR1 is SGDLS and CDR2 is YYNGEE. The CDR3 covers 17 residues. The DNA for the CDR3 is TGTGCCAGCAGCCCTACCTTCACGCGGGACAGCACAGATACGCAGTATTTT. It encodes CASSPTFTRDSTDTQYF.

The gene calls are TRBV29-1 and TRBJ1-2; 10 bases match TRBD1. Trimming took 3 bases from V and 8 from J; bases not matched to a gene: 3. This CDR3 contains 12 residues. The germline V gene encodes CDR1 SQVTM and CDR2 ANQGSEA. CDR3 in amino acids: CSVEGTGEGYTF. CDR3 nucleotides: TGCAGCGTTGAGGGGACAGGGGAAGGCTACACCTTC.

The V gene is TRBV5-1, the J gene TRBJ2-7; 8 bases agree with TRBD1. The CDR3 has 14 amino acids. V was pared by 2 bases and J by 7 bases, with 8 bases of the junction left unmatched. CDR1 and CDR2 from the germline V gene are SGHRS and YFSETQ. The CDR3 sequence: CASSFRDRPSEQYF. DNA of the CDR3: TGCGCCAGCAGCTTTCGGGACAGGCCCTCAGAGCAGTACTTC.

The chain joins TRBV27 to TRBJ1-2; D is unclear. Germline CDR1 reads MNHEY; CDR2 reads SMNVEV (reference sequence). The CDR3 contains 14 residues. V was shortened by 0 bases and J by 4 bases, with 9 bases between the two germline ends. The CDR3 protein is CASSLSGTAYGYTF. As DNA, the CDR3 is TGTGCCAGCAGTTTATCAGGTACAGCCTATGGCTACACCTTC.

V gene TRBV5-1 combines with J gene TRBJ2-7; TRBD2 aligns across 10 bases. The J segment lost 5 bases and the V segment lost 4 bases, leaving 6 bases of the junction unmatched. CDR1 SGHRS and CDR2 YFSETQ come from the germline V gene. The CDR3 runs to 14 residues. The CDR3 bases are TGCGCCAGCAGCGGGGGACTAGCGATCCACGAGCAGTACTTC. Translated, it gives CASSGGLAIHEQYF.

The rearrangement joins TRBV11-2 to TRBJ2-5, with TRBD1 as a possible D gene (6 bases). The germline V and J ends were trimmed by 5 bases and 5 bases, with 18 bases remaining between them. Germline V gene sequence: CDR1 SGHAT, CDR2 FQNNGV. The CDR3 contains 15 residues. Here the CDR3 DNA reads TGTGCCAGCAGCCCACGGTTGGGGGCGCGGGAGACCCAGTACTTC. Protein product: CASSPRLGARETQYF.

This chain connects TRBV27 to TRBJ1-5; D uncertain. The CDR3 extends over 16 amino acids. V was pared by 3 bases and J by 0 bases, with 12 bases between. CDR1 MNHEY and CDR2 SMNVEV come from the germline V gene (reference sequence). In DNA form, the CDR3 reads TGTGCCAGCAGTTTCGCCGCGCGGGGTAGCAATCAGCCCCAGCATTTT. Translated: CASSFAARGSNQPQHF.

CDR3 nucleotides: TGTGCCAGCAGCGTGGCTAGCGGGGTTCGCACAGATACGCAGTATTTT. Its protein is CASSVASGVRTDTQYF. The chain couples TRBV9 to TRBJ2-3; 9 bases fit TRBD2. With 2 bases clipped from V and 1 base from J, the junction kept 5 bases outside the gene matches. Germline CDR1 SGDLS, CDR2 YYNGEE. CDR3 length: 16 amino acids. The full variable domain, rest sourced from reference TRBV9 and TRBJ2-3, is DSGVTQTPKHLITATGQRVTLRCSPRSGDLSVYWYQQSLDQGLQFLIQYYNGEERAKGNILERFSAQQFPDLHSELNLSSLELGDSALYFCASSVASGVRTDTQYFGPGTRLTVL.

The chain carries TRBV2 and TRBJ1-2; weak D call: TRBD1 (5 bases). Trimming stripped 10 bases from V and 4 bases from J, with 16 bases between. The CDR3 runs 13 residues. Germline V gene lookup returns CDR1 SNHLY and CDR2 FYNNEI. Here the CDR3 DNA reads TGTGCCATAGGGGAGGGGCTTCGCTATGGCTACACCTTC. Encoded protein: CAIGEGLRYGYTF.

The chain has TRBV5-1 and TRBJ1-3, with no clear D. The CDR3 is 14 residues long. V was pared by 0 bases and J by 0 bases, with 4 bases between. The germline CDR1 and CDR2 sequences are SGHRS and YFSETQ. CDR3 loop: CASSLDSSGNTIYF. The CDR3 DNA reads TGCGCCAGCAGCTTGGACAGCTCTGGAAACACCATATATTTT.

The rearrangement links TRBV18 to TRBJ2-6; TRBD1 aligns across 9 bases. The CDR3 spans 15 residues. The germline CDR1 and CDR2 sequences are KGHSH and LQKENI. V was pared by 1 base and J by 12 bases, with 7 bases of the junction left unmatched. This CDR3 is CASSPRDRALPVLTF. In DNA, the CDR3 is TGTGCCAGCTCACCACGGGACAGGGCCCTGCCCGTCCTGACTTTC.

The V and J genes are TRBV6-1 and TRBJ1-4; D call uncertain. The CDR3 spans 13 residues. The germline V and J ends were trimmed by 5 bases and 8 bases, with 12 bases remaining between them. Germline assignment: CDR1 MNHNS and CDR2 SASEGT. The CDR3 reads CASSHLREEKLFF. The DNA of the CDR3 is TGTGCCAGCAGTCACCTCCGGGAGGAAAAACTGTTTTTT.

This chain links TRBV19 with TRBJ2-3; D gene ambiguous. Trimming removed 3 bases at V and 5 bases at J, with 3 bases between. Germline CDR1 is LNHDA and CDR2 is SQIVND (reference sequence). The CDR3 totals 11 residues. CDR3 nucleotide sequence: TGTGCCAGTAGTATCCTAGATACGCAGTATTTT. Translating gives CASSILDTQYF. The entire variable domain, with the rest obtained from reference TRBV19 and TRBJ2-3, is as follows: DGGITQSPKYLFRKEGQNVTLSCEQNLNHDAMYWYRQDPGQGLRLIYYSQIVNDFQKGDIAEGYSVSREKKESFPLTVTSAQKNPTAFYLCASSILDTQYFGPGTRLTVL.

The CDR3 protein is CASSEIGAGTQYF. The CDR3 DNA sequence: TGTGCCAGCAGTGAAATAGGGGCTGGGACCCAGTACTTC. The chain joins TRBV6-1 to TRBJ2-5; tentative D call: TRBD1 (5 bases). The CDR3 is made up of 13 amino acids. The germline V gene encodes CDR1 MNHNS and CDR2 SASEGT. V dropped 2 bases and J dropped 7 bases, with 11 bases sitting between them.

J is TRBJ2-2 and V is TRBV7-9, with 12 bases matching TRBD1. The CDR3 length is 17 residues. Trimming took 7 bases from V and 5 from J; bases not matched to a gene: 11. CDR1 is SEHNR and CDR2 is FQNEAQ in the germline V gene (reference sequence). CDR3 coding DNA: TGTGCCAGCACCCGGGACAGGGGGCTGAATCGGACCGGGGAGCTGTTTTTT. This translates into CASTRDRGLNRTGELFF.

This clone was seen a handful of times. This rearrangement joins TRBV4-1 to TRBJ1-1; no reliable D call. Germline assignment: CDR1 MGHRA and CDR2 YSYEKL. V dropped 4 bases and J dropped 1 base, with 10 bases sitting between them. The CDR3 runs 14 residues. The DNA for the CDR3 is TGCGCCAGCAGCCTTATAACGGGGAACACTGAAGCTTTCTTT. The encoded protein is CASSLITGNTEAFF.

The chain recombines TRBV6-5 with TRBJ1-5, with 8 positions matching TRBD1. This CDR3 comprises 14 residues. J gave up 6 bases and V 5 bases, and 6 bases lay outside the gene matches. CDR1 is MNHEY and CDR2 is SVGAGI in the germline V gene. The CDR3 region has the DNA TGTGCCAGCAGTCTAAGGACAGGGTTTCAGCCCCAGCATTTT. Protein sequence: CASSLRTGFQPQHF.

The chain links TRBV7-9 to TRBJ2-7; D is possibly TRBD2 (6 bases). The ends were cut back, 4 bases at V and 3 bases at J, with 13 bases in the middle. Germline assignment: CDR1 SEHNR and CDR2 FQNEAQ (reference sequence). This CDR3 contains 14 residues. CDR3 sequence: CASSSRAGFYEQYF. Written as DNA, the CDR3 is TGTGCCAGCAGCTCCCGTGCGGGGTTCTACGAGCAGTACTTC.